This record concerns one T cell receptor beta chain sequence. Its antigen remains unidentified. TCRdb redid the calling of the reads with MiXCR, one entry per CDR3 protein. The data hold around 360,000 distinct CDR3 sequences, with roughly 34% observed a single time. The data stem from a study of T cell repertoires in cytomegalovirus infection. The overall study: CMV infection plus the matching HLA type was flagged by public TCR beta signatures. Overall study results and limits: Within the response measured ex vivo, HLA-C-restricted CMV-specific TCR beta clonotypes were dominant. Adding up the frequency of public TCR beta families identified people who carried CMV plus the relevant HLA.

From germline, CDR1 is SGHTA and CDR2 FQGNSA. With 4 bases removed from V and 4 bases from J, the gap between germline ends came to 17 bases. The CDR3 sequence is 15 residues long. The sequencing here drew on cultured PBMCs, taken from culture after CMV antigen stimulation. The chain joins TRBV7-2 to TRBJ2-7, with D possibly matching TRBD1 (6 bases). This clonotype was obtained from a human donor in good health (CMV status not recorded). Some clones in this sample may be carry-over from other donors' samples. CDR3 in DNA: TGTGCCAGCAGCTCAAACACAGGGTCGGGGTACGAGCAGTACGTC. Translating it yields CASSSNTGSGYEQYV.